This T cell receptor (beta chain) derives from a study of PD-L1 blockade in urothelial cancer. Study information: Study patients had been treated with 0 to 3 previous chemotherapy regimens. The authors examined blood 3 weeks (second dose) and 6 weeks after treatment start. Study-level points and caveats: Durable benefit was linked to greater 3-week expansion of tumor-associated blood clones.

The CDR3 is 14 amino acids. Germline CDR1 is SGHTA and CDR2 is FQGTGA. V was cut by 2 bases and J by 6 bases, with 14 bases left in between. Clones were read by immunoSEQ multiplex PCR, and TCRdb kept only the in-frame ones, dropping some. The sample consists of 50,000 to 55,000 clones, approximately 75% of them appearing once. Comments on this clone: Its specificity is unknown.

Per patient, between 1 and 8 samples were collected at pretreatment and on-treatment time points. The V gene is TRBV7-3, the J gene TRBJ2-7, with D possibly TRBD1 on 6 matching bases. This receptor was identified in a man in his sixties or seventies with urothelial cancer. The sequenced sample was PBMCs, obtained around atezolizumab (anti-PD-L1) treatment. CDR3 nucleotides: TGTGCCAGCAGCTTATCAGGGGAAGGAGGCGAGCAGTACTTC. Its translation: CASSLSGEGGEQYF.